The 2 T cell receptor beta chains below come from one sample, sequenced in a study of cytomegalovirus exposure and HLA in healthy donors. Generated by immunoSEQ multiplex PCR, the TCRdb table keeps only in-frame clones and is missing some. The sample records hundreds of thousands of clones, 70% to 90% being singletons. Specimen: PBMCs. The source is a woman aged 18-29 years in good health and CMV-seronegative.

The chain combines TRBV18 with TRBJ1-5; D remains unclear. Germline V gene lookup returns CDR1 KGHSH and CDR2 LQKENI. CDR3 length equals 13 residues. Deletions cut 2 bases from V and 4 bases from J, with 6 bases between. CDR3 bases: TGTGCCAGCTCACCAGATCAGAATCAGCCCCAGCATTTT. Translated: CASSPDQNQPQHF. Full variable domain (rest looked up from reference TRBV18 and TRBJ1-5): NAGVMQNPRHLVRRRGQEARLRCSPMKGHSHVYWYRQLPEEGLKFMVYLQKENIIDESGMPKERFSAEFPKEGPSILRIQQVVRGDSAAYFCASSPDQNQPQHFGDGTRLSIL.

V is TRBV5-1 and J is TRBJ2-1; 7 positions agree with TRBD1. The CDR3 consists of 15 residues. V gave up 0 bases and J gave up 8 bases; unmatched junction bases: 8. Germline V CDR1 and CDR2: SGHRS, YFSETQ. In nucleotides, the CDR3 is TGCGCCAGCAGCTTGGAACAGGGGCACATCTATGAGCAGTTCTTC. It encodes CASSLEQGHIYEQFF.